This note documents a single T cell receptor beta chain sequence. This record comes from a study of blood T cell repertoires in COVID-19. Under the authors' procedure: Estimation of nucleated cell counts relied on the amplification of reference gene primers. Generated by immunoSEQ multiplex PCR, the TCRdb table keeps only in-frame clones and is missing some. The DNA gave D and trimming, while V, J and clone size come from that table. The table includes approximately 50,000 clones, 86% detected once. V shed 2 bases, J shed 6 bases, and the junction held 8 bases outside the gene matches. Germline V gene sequence: CDR1 MNHEY, CDR2 SVGEGT. The CDR3 is 15 amino acids.

This TCR derives from a human donor in a cohort sampled during active COVID-19. Sequencing used peripheral blood. The chain joins TRBV6-2 or TRBV6-3 to TRBJ1-1; 8 bases are shared with TRBD1. The chain's CDR3 is CASSYLALDRAEAFF. For the CDR3, the DNA is TGTGCCAGCAGTTACCTGGCCCTGGACAGGGCTGAAGCTTTCTTT.